The present T cell receptor beta chain was sequenced within a study of blood T cell repertoires in COVID-19. The overall study: Sites across the United States, Italy and Spain contributed samples from acute and convalescent COVID-19. Sources were T cells, B-cell-depleted T cells, or PBMCs; the material itself was cDNA or gDNA.

The germline V gene encodes CDR1 KGHSH and CDR2 LQKENI. CDR3 length: 16 amino acids. The V and J ends lost 0 bases and 3 bases, in that order; junction bases with no gene match: 4. As originally analysed: Quantification of nucleated cells was approximated via reference gene primer amplification. The data were produced by immunoSEQ multiplex PCR, yet TCRdb's version contains in-frame clones alone and is incomplete. Clone size and V and J calls were adopted from that table, with D and trimming inferred from the DNA. The table has a few hundred thousand clones, more than 75% seen once. Sequencing was done on a sample of peripheral blood. V and J are TRBV18 and TRBJ2-3, with TRBD1 identical over 9 bases. The receptor was isolated from a man of 80 years or more with acute or convalescent COVID-19. CDR3 residues: CASSPPVGQGTDTQYF. DNA of the CDR3: TGTGCCAGCTCACCACCAGTGGGACAGGGAACAGATACGCAGTATTTT.